Listed below are T cell receptor beta chains from one sample, sequenced in a study of T cell responses to AZD1222 COVID-19 vaccine. Generated by immunoSEQ multiplex PCR, the TCRdb table keeps only in-frame clones and is missing some. This sample has around 150,000 clones, with about nine tenths found just once. Sequencing used peripheral blood, obtained 28 days after the second AZD1222 dose. The source is an adult who received the AZD1222 COVID-19 vaccine. The CDR3 runs from the conserved cysteine through the conserved F or W. The D gene is left open where the match is weak. The size field is filled for only some rows; it gives once, few, many or a size class.

D	V	size	J	DNA	CDR3
TRBD1	TRBV6-6	.	TRBJ1-2	TGTGCCAGCAGTGACCCGGGACAGGGATTTAGTGGCTACACCTTC	CASSDPGQGFSGYTF
TRBD1	TRBV27	.	TRBJ2-5	TGTGCCAGCAGTTCCGGGACAGGGGGTCGAGAGACCCAGTACTTC	CASSSGTGGRETQYF
TRBD1	TRBV19	.	TRBJ2-5	TGTGCCAGTAGTATCGGGACAGGTTGGGCCCAAGAGACCCAGTACTTC	CASSIGTGWAQETQYF
.	TRBV19	.	TRBJ1-5	TGTGCCAGTAGTATACTGCATAGCAATCAGCCCCAGCATTTT	CASSILHSNQPQHF
.	TRBV27	.	TRBJ2-1	TGTGCCAGCCATAAAAACAGGGTAAGGACTTACAATGAGCAGTTCTTC	CASHKNRVRTYNEQFF
.	TRBV7-9	.	TRBJ2-1	TGTGCCAGCAGCTCTAGCTTTAATGAGCAGTTCTTC	CASSSSFNEQFF
.	TRBV5-1	.	TRBJ2-3	TGCGCCAGCAGCTTATACGGGATGAACACAGATACGCAGTATTTT	CASSLYGMNTDTQYF
TRBD2	TRBV18	once	TRBJ2-7	TGTGCCAGCTCAACAATACGGACTAGCGAGTCCTACGAGCAGTACTTC	CASSTIRTSESYEQYF
TRBD2	TRBV19	.	TRBJ2-1	TGTGCCAGTAGCTCCTCGGAGGACAGGGGGCAGTGGACTAGCGGGAGGGACTACAATGAGCAGTTCTTC	CASSSSEDRGQWTSGRDYNEQFF
TRBD1	TRBV9	.	TRBJ2-7	TGTGCCAGCAGCCCTGACCCGGGACAGGTCTACGAGCAGTACTTC	CASSPDPGQVYEQYF
.	TRBV7-2	.	TRBJ1-2	TGTGCCAGCCGATCCCAGGGAGTCTATGGCTACACCTTC	CASRSQGVYGYTF
.	TRBV5-1	.	TRBJ2-5	TGCGCCAGCAGCCCCCCTAGGGGATCAGAGACCCAGTACTTC	CASSPPRGSETQYF
.	TRBV7-2	.	TRBJ1-2	TGTGCCAGCAGCCTAGGACAGAGCTATGGCTACACCTTC	CASSLGQSYGYTF
.	TRBV11-2	.	TRBJ2-7	TGTGCCAGCAGCGCCCTCTCCTACGAGCAGTACTTC	CASSALSYEQYF
TRBD1	TRBV5-1	once	TRBJ1-6	TGCGCCAGCAGCTGGGACAGGGCCCAATCACCCCTCCACTTT	CASSWDRAQSPLHF
TRBD1	TRBV7-8	.	TRBJ1-2	TGTGCCAGCAGCTTAATTTCTCTAGGACAGGGGAGCTACACCTTC	CASSLISLGQGSYTF
.	TRBV27	.	TRBJ2-1	TGTGCCAGCAGTTTATCGGCCAGGCCGGGCGAGCAGTTCTTC	CASSLSARPGEQFF
.	TRBV7-8	.	TRBJ2-3	TGTGCCAGCAGCTTATGGACTCTTAGCGGCGGGAAGGAGTATTTT	CASSLWTLSGGKEYF
.	TRBV7-2	.	TRBJ2-3	TGTGCCAGCAGCCCGGTCCTCGGGAGCCCCGGGACAGATACGCAGTATTTT	CASSPVLGSPGTDTQYF
.	TRBV5-8	.	TRBJ1-6	TGTGCCAGCAGCTACTCGCGGCAGGGGAATTCACCCCTCCACTTT	CASSYSRQGNSPLHF
.	TRBV7-8	.	TRBJ2-1	TGTGCCAGCAGCTTACTCGAATCTGTCTTAAATGAGCAGTTCTTC	CASSLLESVLNEQFF
.	TRBV14	.	TRBJ2-5	TGTGCCAGCAGCCAAGCCGGGGAGACCCAGTACTTC	CASSQAGETQYF
TRBD1	TRBV19	.	TRBJ1-3	TGTGCCAGTAGTTCAACCGGGACAGGGGCTGGAAACACCATATATTTT	CASSSTGTGAGNTIYF
.	TRBV29-1	.	TRBJ1-2	TGCAGCGGTAACGTGGGCAACTATGGCTACACCTTC	CSGNVGNYGYTF
.	TRBV5-6	.	TRBJ1-3	TGTGCCAGCAGCTTCGGGAGGGCAAGCTCTGGAAACACCATATATTTT	CASSFGRASSGNTIYF
.	TRBV24-1	.	TRBJ2-2	TGTGCCACCAGTGGGGTGGGGGCTGTCGACACCGGGGAGCTGTTTTTT	CATSGVGAVDTGELFF
TRBD1	TRBV7-8	.	TRBJ1-2	TGTGCCAGCAGCCTAGGACCGGGACAGGGGAACTATGGCTACACCTTC	CASSLGPGQGNYGYTF
.	TRBV28	.	TRBJ2-2	TGTGCCAGCCAGGACCGGGGGTACACCGGGGAGCTGTTTTTT	CASQDRGYTGELFF
.	TRBV29-1	.	TRBJ2-1	TGCAGCGTTGAAGTCGGAATTGAGGCACAGTTCTTC	CSVEVGIEAQFF
.	TRBV5-5	.	TRBJ2-7	TGTGCCAGCAGCTCGGGGGGCAGTCTACAATGGATCGAGCAGTACTTC	CASSSGGSLQWIEQYF
.	TRBV29-1	.	TRBJ1-1	TGCAGCGTTTACACTACTGGAGCTTTCTTT	CSVYTTGAFF
TRBD2	TRBV10-3	.	TRBJ2-7	TGTGCCATCAGTGTCCTGGGACTAGCGGGCTCCTACGAGCAGTACTTC	CAISVLGLAGSYEQYF
.	TRBV7-9	.	TRBJ2-6	TGTGCCAGCAGCTTATTCTCTGGGGCCAACGTCCTGACTTTC	CASSLFSGANVLTF
.	TRBV9	.	TRBJ2-2	TGTGCCAGCAGCGTAGTGGCAGACAACACCGGGGAGCTGTTTTTT	CASSVVADNTGELFF